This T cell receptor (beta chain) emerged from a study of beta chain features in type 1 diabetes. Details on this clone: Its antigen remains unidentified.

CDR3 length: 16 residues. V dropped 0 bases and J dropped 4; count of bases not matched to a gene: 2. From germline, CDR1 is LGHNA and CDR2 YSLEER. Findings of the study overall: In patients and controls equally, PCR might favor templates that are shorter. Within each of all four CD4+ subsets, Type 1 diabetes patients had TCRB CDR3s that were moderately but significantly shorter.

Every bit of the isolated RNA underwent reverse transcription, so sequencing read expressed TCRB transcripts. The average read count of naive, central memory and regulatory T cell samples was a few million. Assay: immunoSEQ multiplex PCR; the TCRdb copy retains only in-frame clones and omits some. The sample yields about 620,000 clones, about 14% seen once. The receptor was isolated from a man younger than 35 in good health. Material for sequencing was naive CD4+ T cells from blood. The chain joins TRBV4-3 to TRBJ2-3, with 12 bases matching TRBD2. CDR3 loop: CASSQDLAGGSDTQYF. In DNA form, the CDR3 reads TGCGCCAGCAGCCAAGATCTAGCGGGAGGGTCAGATACGCAGTATTTT.